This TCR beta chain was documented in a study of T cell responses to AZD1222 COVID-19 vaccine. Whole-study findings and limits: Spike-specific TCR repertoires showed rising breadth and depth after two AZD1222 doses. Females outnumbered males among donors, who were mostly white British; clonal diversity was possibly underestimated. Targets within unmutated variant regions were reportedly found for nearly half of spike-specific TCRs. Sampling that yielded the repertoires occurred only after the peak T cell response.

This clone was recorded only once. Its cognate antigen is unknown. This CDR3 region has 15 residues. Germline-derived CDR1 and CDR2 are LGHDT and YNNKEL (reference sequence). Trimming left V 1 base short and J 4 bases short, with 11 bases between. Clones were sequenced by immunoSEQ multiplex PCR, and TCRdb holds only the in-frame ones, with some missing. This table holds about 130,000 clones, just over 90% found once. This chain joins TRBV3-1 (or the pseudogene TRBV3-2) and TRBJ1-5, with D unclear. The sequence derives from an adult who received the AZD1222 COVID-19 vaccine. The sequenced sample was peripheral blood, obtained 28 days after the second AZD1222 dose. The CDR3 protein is CASSQVGGLNQPQHF. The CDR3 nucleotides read TGTGCCAGCAGCCAAGTAGGCGGGTTGAATCAGCCCCAGCATTTT.